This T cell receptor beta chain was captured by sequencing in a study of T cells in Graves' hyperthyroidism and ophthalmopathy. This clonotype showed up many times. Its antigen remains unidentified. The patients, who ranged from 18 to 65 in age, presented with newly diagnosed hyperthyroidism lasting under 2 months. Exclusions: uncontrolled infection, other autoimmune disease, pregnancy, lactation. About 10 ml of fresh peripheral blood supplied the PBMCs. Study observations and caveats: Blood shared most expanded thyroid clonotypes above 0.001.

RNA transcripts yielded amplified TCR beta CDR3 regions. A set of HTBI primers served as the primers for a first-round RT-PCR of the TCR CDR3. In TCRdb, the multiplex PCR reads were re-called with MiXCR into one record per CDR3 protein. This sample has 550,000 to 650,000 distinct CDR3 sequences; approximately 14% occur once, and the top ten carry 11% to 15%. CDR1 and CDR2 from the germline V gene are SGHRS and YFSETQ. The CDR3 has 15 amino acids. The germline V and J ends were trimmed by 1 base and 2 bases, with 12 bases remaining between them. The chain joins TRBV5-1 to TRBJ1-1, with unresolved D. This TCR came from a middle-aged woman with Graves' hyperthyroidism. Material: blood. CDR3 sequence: CASSLMGLRNTEAFF. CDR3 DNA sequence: TGCGCCAGCAGCTTGATGGGTTTACGCAACACTGAAGCTTTCTTT.